A selection of T cell receptor beta chains follows, all from one sample in a study of T cells after yellow fever vaccination. In TCRdb, the 5' RACE reads were re-called with MiXCR into one record per CDR3 protein. The sample yields about 340,000 distinct CDR3 sequences, over 8% seen once. The sequences come from PBMCs, collected on the day of the first yellow fever vaccination. The receptor source for this set is a man between 18 and 29 years old who received the YFV17D yellow fever vaccine. The CDR3 runs from the conserved cysteine through the conserved F or W. Fields, in order: J gene, D gene, V gene, clone size, CDR3 DNA, CDR3 protein. A D gene is named only where the DNA matches it firmly. Clone size is stated in some rows and not others, as once, few, many or a class when expanded.

J: TRBJ2-2
D: .
V: TRBV12-3/TRBV12-4
size: few
DNA: TGTGCCAGCAGTTTTGAACTAGCCGGCACCGGGGAGCTGTTTTTT
CDR3: CASSFELAGTGELFF

J: TRBJ1-4
D: .
V: TRBV2
size: few
DNA: TGTGCCAGCATTATTTCGGGAAAACTGTTTTTT
CDR3: CASIISGKLFF

J: TRBJ2-7
D: .
V: TRBV6-2/TRBV6-3
size: few
DNA: TGTGCCAGCAGTTCCGACGCGGGCGGCCACGAGCAGTACTTC
CDR3: CASSSDAGGHEQYF

J: TRBJ2-4
D: .
V: TRBV7-2
size: few
DNA: TGTGCCAGCAGCTTAGTCGGCTGGAACAACATTCAGTACTTC
CDR3: CASSLVGWNNIQYF

J: TRBJ2-3
D: .
V: TRBV5-4
size: .
DNA: TGTGCCAGCAGCACCGGGAACCCTGGGGGAGATACGCAGTATTTT
CDR3: CASSTGNPGGDTQYF

J: TRBJ1-6
D: TRBD1
V: TRBV9
size: .
DNA: TGTGCCAGCAGCGTAGAACAGGGGTATAATTCACCCCTCCACTTT
CDR3: CASSVEQGYNSPLHF

J: TRBJ1-4
D: .
V: TRBV5-1
size: few
DNA: TGCGCCAGCAGCTTGGACTGGGGGCGTCTCGGTGAAAAACTGTTTTTT
CDR3: CASSLDWGRLGEKLFF

J: TRBJ1-2
D: .
V: TRBV11-2
size: few
DNA: TGTGCCAGCTATGCGGGAGGATCCTATGGCTACACCTTC
CDR3: CASYAGGSYGYTF

J: TRBJ2-1
D: TRBD2
V: TRBV11-2
size: few
DNA: TGTGCCAGCAGCCCCTATACGGGACTAGCGGGGGAGTCCAATGAGCAGTTCTTC
CDR3: CASSPYTGLAGESNEQFF

J: TRBJ2-7
D: .
V: TRBV28
size: .
DNA: TGTGCCAGCAGTTTATCACAGGGGAGGCAAGAGCAGTACTTC
CDR3: CASSLSQGRQEQYF

J: TRBJ1-6
D: .
V: TRBV3-1
size: few
DNA: TGTGCCAGCAGCCAGGGAGGTAATAATTCACCCCTCCACTTT
CDR3: CASSQGGNNSPLHF

J: TRBJ1-6
D: .
V: TRBV9
size: .
DNA: TGTGCCAGCAGCGTAGTGGGCAGGGGTAATTCACCCCTCCACTTT
CDR3: CASSVVGRGNSPLHF

J: TRBJ2-7
D: .
V: TRBV6-5
size: many
DNA: TGTGCCAGCAGTTACTACCCACGCTTCTACGAGCAGTACTTC
CDR3: CASSYYPRFYEQYF

J: TRBJ1-5
D: .
V: TRBV6-1
size: few
DNA: TGTGCCAGCAGACTTGGGATCGATCAGCCCCAGCATTTT
CDR3: CASRLGIDQPQHF

J: TRBJ1-3
D: .
V: TRBV6-1
size: few
DNA: TGTGCCAGCAGCTTCCGGGGGTCTGCTGGAAACACCATATATTTT
CDR3: CASSFRGSAGNTIYF

J: TRBJ1-5
D: .
V: TRBV6-2/TRBV6-3
size: .
DNA: TGTGCCAGCAGTCGCAAGGGGGAGGGCAATCAGCCCCAGCATTTT
CDR3: CASSRKGEGNQPQHF

J: TRBJ2-5
D: .
V: TRBV5-5
size: many
DNA: TGTGCCAGCAGCTTTGGACAGCTCCAAGAGACCCAGTACTTC
CDR3: CASSFGQLQETQYF

J: TRBJ1-1
D: TRBD1
V: TRBV3-1
size: many
DNA: TGTGCCAGCAGCCAGGGTACAGGGGGAACTGAAGCTTTCTTT
CDR3: CASSQGTGGTEAFF

J: TRBJ2-2
D: .
V: TRBV20-1
size: few
DNA: TGCAGTGCTAGAGATCCCAGGGCGATCGGGGAGCTGTTTTTT
CDR3: CSARDPRAIGELFF

J: TRBJ1-5
D: TRBD1
V: TRBV7-2
size: few
DNA: TGTGCCAGCAGCCCCTACGGGACAGGGTTGGATCAGCCCCAGCATTTT
CDR3: CASSPYGTGLDQPQHF